A selection of T cell receptor beta chains follows, all from one sample in a study of cytomegalovirus exposure and HLA in healthy donors. Measured with immunoSEQ multiplex PCR; TCRdb has only the in-frame clones, and not every one. The data contain approximately 98,000 clones, 74% of them seen just once; the ten biggest clones take up about 1.7%. The sequenced material came from PBMCs. These receptors all stem from a male donor in good health and CMV-seronegative. The CDR3 runs from the conserved cysteine through the conserved F or W. A D gene is named only where the DNA matches it firmly. A clone size is listed for some rows: how often the clone was seen (once, few, many), or a class if it is expanded.

TRBJ2-7	.	TRBD2	TRBV6-1	TGTGCCAGCAGTGGCTTCCTTCCCGGGGCTAGCGGGACCCTCTACGAGCAGTACTTC	CASSGFLPGASGTLYEQYF
TRBJ2-7	.	.	TRBV14	TGTGCCAGCAGCCAAGGATTAGCTAGCGAGGAGCAGTACTTC	CASSQGLASEEQYF
TRBJ1-5	.	.	TRBV28	TGTGCCAGCAGTTTATTGGGGGGAAAAGGGCCCCAGCATTTT	CASSLLGGKGPQHF
TRBJ1-6	.	.	TRBV18	TGTGCCAGCTCACCACACAGGGTTCAAGATTCACCCCTCCACTTT	CASSPHRVQDSPLHF
TRBJ2-7	.	TRBD2	TRBV6-6	TGTGCCAGCAGTCTACTTGGCGGGAGTGGTTACGAGCAGTACTTC	CASSLLGGSGYEQYF
TRBJ2-7	.	.	TRBV29-1	TGCAGCGTTGAGGGCAGCTCCTACGAGCAGTACTTC	CSVEGSSYEQYF
TRBJ1-2	.	.	TRBV28	TGTGCCAGCACCCGGGGGGTTTATGGCTACACCTTC	CASTRGVYGYTF
TRBJ2-7	few	.	TRBV6-5	TGTGCCAGCAGCCGACAGGGGAGGGGTTCCTACGAGCAGTACTTC	CASSRQGRGSYEQYF
TRBJ2-5	.	.	TRBV29-1	TGCAGCGTCGGGAGGGGGCTCGGAGGTCAAGAGACCCAGTACTTC	CSVGRGLGGQETQYF
TRBJ2-2	.	.	TRBV7-8	TGTGCCAGCAGCCCCGTGACTCCAAACACCGGGGAGCTGTTTTTT	CASSPVTPNTGELFF
TRBJ1-2	once	.	TRBV6-1	TGTGCCAGCATCGGGATAATGAGGGTCGGCGGCTACACCTTC	CASIGIMRVGGYTF
TRBJ2-1	few	TRBD2	TRBV14	TGTGCCAGCAGCCAAGGGGTGGTAGCGGGAGTTGGGAGCTCCTACAATGAGCAGTTCTTC	CASSQGVVAGVGSSYNEQFF
TRBJ2-7	.	.	TRBV7-2	TGTGCCAGCAGCGCCATGACGGGAAGCTACGAGCAGTACTTC	CASSAMTGSYEQYF
TRBJ2-1	.	.	TRBV29-1	TGCAGCGTTGAAGCAAGGGCGGGCGGCGATGAGCAGTTCTTC	CSVEARAGGDEQFF
TRBJ2-6	.	.	TRBV21-1	TGTGCCAGCAGCAAATTTACCCCGGGACAGAGCTCTGGGGCCAACGTCCTGACTTTC	CASSKFTPGQSSGANVLTF
TRBJ2-7	.	.	TRBV2	TGTGCCAGCACCTGGGCGACGGGGAAAATTTCCTACGAGCAGTACTTC	CASTWATGKISYEQYF
TRBJ1-2	.	.	TRBV6-1	TGTGCCAGCAGTAGTTTTCGGGAGGGGATCTATGGCTACACCTTC	CASSSFREGIYGYTF
TRBJ2-7	once	.	TRBV11-2	TGTGCCAGCAGCTTATGGAGATACGAGCAGTACTTC	CASSLWRYEQYF
TRBJ2-2	.	.	TRBV5-1	TGCGCCAGCAGCTTGGGACTAGGTCGCACCGGGGAGCTGTTTTTT	CASSLGLGRTGELFF
TRBJ2-3	once	TRBD1	TRBV7-6	TGTGCCAGCAGCTTAGGAACAGGGGGAAGCACAGATACGCAGTATTTT	CASSLGTGGSTDTQYF
TRBJ2-6	.	TRBD1	TRBV28	TGTGCCAGCAGGGCGCTGGGGACAGGCCCTCCTGGGGCCAACGTCCTGACTTTC	CASRALGTGPPGANVLTF
TRBJ2-2	few	TRBD1	TRBV5-1	TGCGCCAGCAGCTTGTATCAGGGGGCAATGGGGGAGCTGTTTTTT	CASSLYQGAMGELFF
TRBJ1-5	.	TRBD1	TRBV2	TGTGCCAGCACCTTCGACAGGGGCGGTCAGCCCCAGCATTTT	CASTFDRGGQPQHF
TRBJ2-5	once	TRBD1	TRBV11-2	TGTGCCAGCAGCTTAGCGACAGGGGGCCGCGAGACCCAGTACTTC	CASSLATGGRETQYF
TRBJ2-7	.	TRBD1	TRBV28	TGTGCCAGCAGTACACCCGGGACAGTAACCTACGAGCAGTACTTC	CASSTPGTVTYEQYF
TRBJ2-7	.	TRBD2	TRBV5-1	TGCGCCAGCAGCTCTCCAATAACTAGCGGGAGAGGTTCCCACGAGCAGTACTTC	CASSSPITSGRGSHEQYF
TRBJ1-2	.	.	TRBV5-6	TGTGCCAGCAGCTTGTACCAGGGGCGAGGCTACACCTTC	CASSLYQGRGYTF
TRBJ2-7	.	.	TRBV9	TGTGCCAGCAGCGTAGCATGGCTAGCTGCGAGCTACGAGCAGTACTTC	CASSVAWLAASYEQYF
TRBJ2-5	.	TRBD1	TRBV28	TGTGCCAGCAGCCGGGACAGGGGGCAAGAGGCCCAGTACTTC	CASSRDRGQEAQYF
TRBJ2-7	.	.	TRBV9	TGTGCCAGCAGCGCCAGGGACTCCCTTCCCTACGAGCAGTACTTC	CASSARDSLPYEQYF
TRBJ2-2	.	TRBD2	TRBV28	TGTGCCAGCAGTTCTCAACTCATTCTGGGGGGGGCCGGGGAGCTGTTTTTT	CASSSQLILGGAGELFF
TRBJ2-3	.	.	TRBV28	TGTGCCAGCCTGAGACGTAAGGACTCCACAGATACGCAGTATTTT	CASLRRKDSTDTQYF
TRBJ1-2	.	.	TRBV18	TGTGCCAGCTCACAGGGGGACGGCTATGGCTACACCTTC	CASSQGDGYGYTF
TRBJ1-5	.	.	TRBV6-5	TGTGCCAGCAGTTACTCACAGGGCTGGCAGCCCCAGCATTTT	CASSYSQGWQPQHF
TRBJ1-5	.	.	TRBV7-2	TGTGCCAGCAGCTTAGATTACGACAGGTATCAGCCCCAGCATTTT	CASSLDYDRYQPQHF
TRBJ1-5	.	TRBD1	TRBV15	TGTGCCACCAGCAGAGATACAACAGGGGATCAGCCCCAGCATTTT	CATSRDTTGDQPQHF
TRBJ1-1	.	.	TRBV30	TGTGCCTTCACGGACAGAAACCTTGAAGCTTTCTTT	CAFTDRNLEAFF
TRBJ2-1	.	.	TRBV4-2	TGTGCCAGCAGCCAGGACTCGTTCAATGAGCAGTTCTTC	CASSQDSFNEQFF
TRBJ1-1	once	.	TRBV7-9	TGTGCCAGCAGCTTGGTTAGTGTCGGGGGCACTGAAGCTTTCTTT	CASSLVSVGGTEAFF
TRBJ2-3	few	.	TRBV6-1	TGTGCCAGCACCGAAGGAAGCCAGGGATCAGATACGCAGTATTTT	CASTEGSQGSDTQYF
TRBJ1-4	.	.	TRBV9	TGTGCCAGCAGCGTAGGACAGCAAACTGAAAAACTGTTTTTT	CASSVGQQTEKLFF
TRBJ1-2	.	TRBD1	TRBV4-1	TGCGCCAGCAGCCATCCGCCGGGACAGTCCTATGGCTACACCTTC	CASSHPPGQSYGYTF
TRBJ1-1	.	TRBD1	TRBV2	TGTGCCAGGGACAGGGGGAACACTGAAGCTTTCTTT	CARDRGNTEAFF
TRBJ1-5	.	TRBD1	TRBV5-6	TGTGCCAGCAGCTGGGACAGGGTCAATCAGCCCCAGCATTTT	CASSWDRVNQPQHF
TRBJ2-3	.	.	TRBV1	TGCACCAGCAGCCAAGAATGTCTACTAGCGGGGGACACAGATACGCAGTATTTT	CTSSQECLLAGDTDTQYF